This TCR beta chain comes out of a study of blood T cell repertoires in COVID-19. Study information: Specimens from acute and convalescent COVID-19 originated in the United States, Italy and Spain. The cDNA or gDNA used as material had been derived from T cells, B-cell-depleted T cells, or PBMCs.

Per the authors' pipeline: Researchers report that nucleated cell counts were estimated from reference gene primer amplification. The protocol was immunoSEQ multiplex PCR, while the TCRdb copy is restricted to in-frame clones and leaves out a portion. V and J calls and clone size are given by that table; D and trimming were obtained from the DNA. The sample lists 100,000 to 150,000 clones; roughly 74% were seen once. In Seattle, patients joined the study during active infection and were tracked longitudinally. Trimming cost V 4 bases and J 5 bases; bases outside gene matches: 3. Per the germline V gene, CDR1 is SGHTA and CDR2 is FQGNSA. The CDR3 contains 15 residues.

The clonotype originates from an elderly man with COVID-19, enrolled during active disease. The chain is built from TRBV7-2 and TRBJ2-2; the match to TRBD2 covers 11 bases. Input material: peripheral blood. This CDR3 reads CASSSSGRWTGELFF. In DNA form, the CDR3 reads TGTGCCAGCAGCTCTAGCGGGAGGTGGACCGGGGAGCTGTTTTTT.